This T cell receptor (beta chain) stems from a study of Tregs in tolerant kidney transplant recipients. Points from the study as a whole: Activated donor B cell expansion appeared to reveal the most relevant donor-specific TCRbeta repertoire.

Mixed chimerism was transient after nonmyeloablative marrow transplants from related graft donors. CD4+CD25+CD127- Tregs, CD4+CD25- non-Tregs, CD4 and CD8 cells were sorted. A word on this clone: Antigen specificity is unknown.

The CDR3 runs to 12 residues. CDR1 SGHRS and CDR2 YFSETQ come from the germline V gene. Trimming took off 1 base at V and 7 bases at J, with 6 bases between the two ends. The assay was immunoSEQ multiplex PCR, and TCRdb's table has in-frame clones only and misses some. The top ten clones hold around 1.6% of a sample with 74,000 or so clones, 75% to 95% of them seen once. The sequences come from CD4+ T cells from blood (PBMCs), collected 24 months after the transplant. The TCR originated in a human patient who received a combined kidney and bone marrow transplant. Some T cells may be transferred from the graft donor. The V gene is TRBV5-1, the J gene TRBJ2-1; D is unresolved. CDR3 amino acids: CASSLFLNEQFF. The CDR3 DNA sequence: TGCGCCAGCAGCTTGTTCTTGAATGAGCAGTTCTTC.